Shown below are 26 T cell receptor beta chains from a single sample sequenced in a study of CD8 T cells in Susac syndrome. Random hexamers were used to reverse transcribe an amount of roughly 0.45 to 1 ug RNA. Using its own MiXCR run on the immunoSEQ multiplex PCR reads, TCRdb lists one record per CDR3 protein. The sample carries roughly 190,000 distinct CDR3 sequences, roughly 92% recorded once. Sequences were obtained from CD4+ T cells from PBMCs. The source of these receptors is a human donor in good health.

The chain couples TRBV11-2 to TRBJ1-6; tentatively, D is TRBD1 (6 bases). Germline V gene lookup returns CDR1 SGHAT and CDR2 FQNNGV. This CDR3 has 16 residues. V lost 5 bases and J 9 bases, leaving 20 bases between the germline ends. The CDR3, as DNA: TGTGCCAGCAGCCGTGCGGGGGGCTCTCTGGGTTCACCCCTCCACTTT. Its translation is CASSRAGGSLGSPLHF. Complete variable domain (other parts from reference TRBV11-2 and TRBJ1-6): EAGVAQSPRYKIIEKRQSVAFWCNPISGHATLYWYQQILGQGPKLLIQFQNNGVVDDSQLPKDRFSAERLKGVDSTLKIQPAKLEDSAVYLCASSRAGGSLGSPLHFGNGTRLTVT.

The chain combines TRBV7-8 with TRBJ2-5; no firm D call. V dropped 6 bases and J dropped 5 bases, with 10 bases sitting between them. CDR1 and CDR2 from the germline V gene are SGHVS and FQNEAQ. This CDR3 has 12 residues. The CDR3 DNA reads as TGTGCCAGCAGGAATCTTGGGGAGACCCAGTACTTC. It is translated as CASRNLGETQYF.

The V and J genes are TRBV7-9 and TRBJ1-2; a weak D match, TRBD1 (6 bases). CDR1 and CDR2 from the germline V gene are SEHNR and FQNEAQ (reference sequence). CDR3 length equals 15 residues. Between the trimmed V and J ends, which lost 6 bases and 2 bases, there was a span of 16 bases. CDR3 region: CASRPEGGDNYGYTF. The DNA of the CDR3 is TGTGCCAGCAGACCCGAGGGGGGGGACAACTATGGCTACACCTTC. The complete variable domain, with remaining parts taken from reference TRBV7-9 and TRBJ1-2, reads DTGVSQNPRHKITKRGQNVTFRCDPISEHNRLYWYRQTLGQGPEFLTYFQNEAQLEKSRLLSDRFSAERPKGSFSTLEIQRTEQGDSAMYLCASRPEGGDNYGYTFGSGTRLTVV.

V gene TRBV10-2 combines with J gene TRBJ1-5, with D maybe TRBD1 (5 bases). Germline V lookup: CDR1 WSHSY, CDR2 SAAADI. The ends were cut back, 4 bases at V and 0 bases at J, with 16 bases in the middle. The CDR3 runs to 17 residues. The CDR3 region is CASSASGTSYSNQPQHF. Written as DNA, the CDR3 is TGCGCCAGCAGTGCCTCGGGGACGTCTTATAGCAATCAGCCCCAGCATTTT.

The V and J genes are TRBV6-5 and TRBJ2-2, with 7 bases aligning to TRBD1. Germline V gene lookup returns CDR1 MNHEY and CDR2 SVGAGI. The CDR3 runs to 17 residues. V gave up 2 bases and J gave up 5 bases; unmatched junction bases: 11. The CDR3, as DNA: TGTGCCAGCAGTTACCTCACTCCGGCAGGGGGAACCGGGGAGCTGTTTTTT. The encoded protein is CASSYLTPAGGTGELFF.

The chain employs TRBV5-1 and TRBJ1-1; D unclear. CDR3 length equals 13 residues. Germline CDR1 is SGHRS and CDR2 is YFSETQ. V was shortened by 3 bases and J by 1 base, with 7 bases between the two germline ends. The CDR3 DNA follows: TGCGCCAGCAGCTCCCCAGGGAACACTGAAGCTTTCTTT. Amino acids: CASSSPGNTEAFF.

This chain's CDR3 is CSTTGQGTLYGYTF. In nucleotides, the CDR3 is TGCAGCACTACGGGACAGGGGACCCTCTATGGCTACACCTTC. The chain recombines TRBV29-1 with TRBJ1-2; 10 bases align to TRBD1. CDR1 and CDR2 from the germline V gene are SQVTM and ANQGSEA. The trim removed 8 bases at V and 4 bases at J, leaving 10 bases unmatched. CDR3 length: 14 amino acids.

The J gene is TRBJ2-7, the V gene TRBV29-1; tentatively, D is TRBD2 (6 bases). Germline values: CDR1 SQVTM, CDR2 ANQGSEA. Trimming removed 7 bases from V and 2 bases from J, with 9 bases in between. This CDR3 has 11 amino acids. The CDR3 loop reads CSAGGTYEQYF. CDR3 in DNA: TGCAGCGCCGGGGGAACCTACGAGCAGTACTTC.

The chain links TRBV6-2 or TRBV6-3 to TRBJ2-2, with D tentatively TRBD1 or TRBD2 (5 bases each). From germline, CDR1 is MNHEY and CDR2 SVGEGT. The CDR3 spans 16 residues. Trimming pared 4 bases from V and 1 base from J, leaving 13 bases between. The CDR3 region is CASSSIGAQNTGELFF. CDR3 bases: TGTGCCAGCAGTTCCATCGGGGCCCAGAACACCGGGGAGCTGTTTTTT.

This chain links TRBV29-1 with TRBJ2-3; 9 bases agree with TRBD2. After removal of 6 bases from V and 4 bases from J, the junction contained 11 bases not matched to a gene. Per germline, CDR1 SQVTM and CDR2 ANQGSEA. The CDR3 runs 15 residues. The CDR3 coding sequence is TGCAGCGTGGTCTCAGCGGGGGGTTTCGCAGATACGCAGTATTTT. Its protein product is CSVVSAGGFADTQYF.

This chain connects TRBV30 to TRBJ2-2; D might be TRBD1 (6 bases). This CDR3 region has 15 residues. V was clipped by 0 bases and J by 4 bases, with 12 bases between them. Germline V CDR1 and CDR2: GTSNPN, SVGIG (reference sequence). The CDR3 is CAWSVLTGSTGELFF. The CDR3 DNA reads TGTGCCTGGAGTGTCTTAACAGGGTCCACCGGGGAGCTGTTTTTT.

This clonotype was seen a single time. The V call is TRBV27, the J call TRBJ2-7; D might be TRBD1 (5 bases). V dropped 7 bases and J dropped 0 bases, with 10 bases sitting between them. CDR3 size: 13 residues. Germline V gene data show CDR1 as MNHEY and CDR2 as SMNVEV (reference sequence). CDR3 coding DNA: TGTGCCAGCATGGGGCGCCTCTCCTACGAGCAGTACTTC. This translates into CASMGRLSYEQYF.

V is TRBV6-1 and J is TRBJ2-7; either TRBD1 or TRBD2 may fit D (5 bases each). This CDR3 spans 16 amino acids. V lost 5 bases to trimming and J lost 0 bases, with 17 bases between them. Germline lookup yields CDR1 MNHNS and CDR2 SASEGT. In nucleotides, the CDR3 is TGTGCCAGCAGTCAAATTAACCGGGGCCCCTCCTACGAGCAGTACTTC. Translation: CASSQINRGPSYEQYF.

V is TRBV28 and J is TRBJ1-1; tentatively, D is TRBD1 (5 bases). Germline values: CDR1 MDHEN, CDR2 SYDVKM. Trimming removed 5 bases at V and 0 bases at J, with 16 bases between. The CDR3 length is 16 residues. CDR3 amino acids: CASSPPRGAMNTEAFF. As DNA, the CDR3 is TGTGCCAGCAGTCCACCTCGAGGGGCAATGAACACTGAAGCTTTCTTT.

This clonotype occurred once. V and J are TRBV7-2 and TRBJ1-6; weak D call: TRBD1 (6 bases). Trimming removed 1 base from V and 7 bases from J, with 17 bases in between. Germline V CDR1 and CDR2: SGHTA, FQGNSA. The CDR3 covers 17 residues. CDR3 residues: CASSLEIGGALNSPLHF. The CDR3 DNA sequence: TGTGCCAGCAGCTTAGAGATAGGGGGGGCCTTAAATTCACCCCTCCACTTT. Full variable domain (rest looked up from reference TRBV7-2 and TRBJ1-6): GAGVSQSPSNKVTEKGKDVELRCDPISGHTALYWYRQSLGQGLEFLIYFQGNSAPDKSGLPSDRFSAERTGGSVSTLTIQRTQQEDSAVYLCASSLEIGGALNSPLHFGNGTRLTVT.

The chain links TRBV29-1 to TRBJ2-7, with D possibly matching TRBD2 (7 bases). The CDR3 covers 11 residues. Germline CDR1 reads SQVTM; CDR2 reads ANQGSEA. The V end lost 6 bases, the J end lost 6 bases, and 12 bases lay between the germline ends. For the CDR3, the DNA is TGCAGCGTGAAGGGGGGGGGCGAGCAGTACTTC. Amino acids: CSVKGGGEQYF.

This chain links TRBV3-1 with TRBJ2-3; D unresolved. Trimming cost V 4 bases and J 2 bases, with 7 bases left between them. Per the germline V gene, CDR1 is LGHDT and CDR2 is YNNKEL (reference sequence). The length of the CDR3 is 13 residues. CDR3 bases: TGTGCCAGCAGCCTAACCCACACAGATACGCAGTATTTT. Translated, it gives CASSLTHTDTQYF.

CDR3 DNA: TGTGCCAGTAGCTTCATCCGCGGGGGGAGAGGCTCTGGAAACACCATATATTTT. Translated: CASSFIRGGRGSGNTIYF. The chain has TRBV19 and TRBJ1-3, with D tentatively TRBD1 (5 bases). The V gene's germline CDR1 is LNHDA and CDR2 SQIVND (reference sequence). Trimming removed 6 bases at V and 0 bases at J, with 21 bases between. The CDR3 totals 18 residues.

The chain uses TRBV2 and TRBJ1-1, with a tentative D call TRBD1 (5 bases). The V gene lost 8 bases and the J gene lost 11 bases, with 21 bases spanning the gap. Germline CDR1 is SNHLY and CDR2 is FYNNEI. The length of the CDR3 is 13 residues. The CDR3 DNA reads TGTGCCAGCGAGGGAGCTCGTGGGGCCCCGGCTTTCTTT. Residues: CASEGARGAPAFF.

A few counts support this clonotype. The chain uses TRBV19 and TRBJ1-6; 8 nucleotides agree with TRBD1. The J segment lost 7 bases and the V segment lost 6 bases, leaving 5 bases of the junction unmatched. The germline CDR1 and CDR2 sequences are LNHDA and SQIVND (reference sequence). The CDR3 extends over 14 amino acids. In DNA form, the CDR3 reads TGTGCCAGTAGCCCTGGACAGGGAAATTCACCCCTCCACTTT. Encoded protein: CASSPGQGNSPLHF. Full variable domain (missing parts from reference TRBV19 and TRBJ1-6): DGGITQSPKYLFRKEGQNVTLSCEQNLNHDAMYWYRQDPGQGLRLIYYSQIVNDFQKGDIAEGYSVSREKKESFPLTVTSAQKNPTAFYLCASSPGQGNSPLHFGNGTRLTVT.

V usage is TRBV7-9 and J usage is TRBJ2-1; D is ambiguous. V was trimmed by 5 bases and J by 7 bases, leaving 9 bases between them. The CDR3 is made up of 12 amino acids. Germline CDR1 reads SEHNR; CDR2 reads FQNEAQ (reference sequence). The CDR3 region has the DNA TGTGCCAGCAGCCAGAAACATAATGAGCAGTTCTTC. The encoded protein is CASSQKHNEQFF.

The chain links TRBV7-2 to TRBJ2-5; TRBD1 matches 7 bases. Germline V gene lookup returns CDR1 SGHTA and CDR2 FQGNSA. The CDR3 has 13 amino acids. The V gene end was trimmed by 2 bases and the J gene end by 7 bases; junction bases not matched to a gene: 4. Here the CDR3 DNA reads TGTGCCAGCAGCTTACAGGGGGTTTTGACCCAGTACTTC. Protein sequence: CASSLQGVLTQYF. Full variable domain (rest looked up from reference TRBV7-2 and TRBJ2-5): GAGVSQSPSNKVTEKGKDVELRCDPISGHTALYWYRQSLGQGLEFLIYFQGNSAPDKSGLPSDRFSAERTGGSVSTLTIQRTQQEDSAVYLCASSLQGVLTQYFGPGTRLLVL.

V is TRBV29-1 and J is TRBJ1-2; maybe TRBD1 (5 bases). CDR1 is SQVTM, CDR2 ANQGSEA, per germline. The CDR3 loop spans 11 amino acids. V lost 6 bases and J 8 bases, leaving 13 bases between the germline ends. CDR3 sequence (DNA): TGCAGCGTGACAGAAGTATACGGCTACACCTTC. This translates into CSVTEVYGYTF.

The chain carries TRBV7-2 and TRBJ2-7; tentative D call: TRBD1 (6 bases). V was trimmed by 4 bases and J by 6 bases, leaving 19 bases between them. Germline CDR1 reads SGHTA; CDR2 reads FQGNSA. The CDR3 runs to 15 residues. CDR3 region: CASSSDSNRVSEQYV. The CDR3 DNA is TGTGCCAGCAGCTCCGACAGTAACAGGGTCTCCGAGCAGTACGTC.

This chain uses TRBV7-2 with TRBJ1-5, with a tentative D call TRBD1 (5 bases). Germline lookup yields CDR1 SGHTA and CDR2 FQGNSA. The germline V and J ends were trimmed by 0 bases and 7 bases, with 10 bases remaining between them. This CDR3 is built from 14 residues. CDR3 region: CASSLAGPRQPQHF. CDR3 DNA: TGTGCCAGCAGCTTAGCGGGACCGAGGCAGCCCCAGCATTTT. Based on the CDR3 plus reference TRBV7-2 and TRBJ1-5, the full variable domain is GAGVSQSPSNKVTEKGKDVELRCDPISGHTALYWYRQSLGQGLEFLIYFQGNSAPDKSGLPSDRFSAERTGGSVSTLTIQRTQQEDSAVYLCASSLAGPRQPQHFGDGTRLSIL.

This chain joins TRBV5-1 and TRBJ2-2; D gene ambiguous. The CDR3 extends over 16 amino acids. Germline CDR1 reads SGHRS; CDR2 reads YFSETQ. Trimming shortened V by 0 bases and J by 4 bases, and 13 bases separated the two germline ends. The CDR3 region is CASSLALPGRTGELFF. DNA of the CDR3: TGCGCCAGCAGCTTGGCCCTCCCTGGTCGCACCGGGGAGCTGTTTTTT.